This entry concerns a single T cell receptor beta chain. The CDR3 contains 15 residues. In germline, CDR1 is MNHEY, CDR2 SVGAGI. Deletions cut 3 bases from V and 1 base from J, with 12 bases between. These data belong to a study of OX40 agonist ivuxolimab in advanced cancers. Assay: immunoSEQ multiplex PCR; the TCRdb copy retains only in-frame clones and omits some. The data show 39,000 or so clones, with around 89% seen just once and approximately 0.6% held by the top ten. Patients with a history of autoimmune disease or on systemic immunosuppression were excluded. Material: CD4+ or CD8+ T cells sorted from blood, obtained in a trial of the OX40 agonist ivuxolimab. This receptor was identified in an adult with an advanced solid tumor such as melanoma, head and neck, liver or kidney cancer. The J gene is TRBJ1-1, the V gene TRBV6-5, with a possible D match to TRBD1 (5 bases). The CDR3 DNA follows: TGTGCCAGCAGTTATACCGGGGCCACGAACACTGAAGCTTTCTTT. The encoded protein is CASSYTGATNTEAFF.